The clone carrying this TCR beta chain was found a few times. The target antigen is unknown. This sample is drawn from a study of response to subunit inactivated influenza vaccine. Whole-study results and caveats: Each seasonal influenza vaccination recruits few new T cells, the authors suggested.

J was trimmed by 7 bases and V by 5 bases; bases with no gene match: 16. Germline values: CDR1 SGHAT, CDR2 FQDESV (reference sequence). This CDR3 spans 18 amino acids. Each CDR3 protein is one row after TCRdb ran MiXCR on the RT-PCR reads. Of approximately 500,000 distinct CDR3 sequences listed, 10% to 15% are singletons. V and J are TRBV11-1 and TRBJ2-4, with 11 positions matching TRBD1. The material sequenced was PBMCs from blood, taken 35 to 45 days after vaccination. This clonotype was sampled from a man in his forties or fifties who received an inactivated influenza vaccine. This chain's CDR3 is CASSEKGSDRGRWNIQYF. DNA of the CDR3: TGTGCCAGCAGCGAGAAGGGGTCGGACAGGGGGCGATGGAACATTCAGTACTTC.